This entry features one TCR beta chain sequence. What it binds is unknown. The data derive from a study of cytomegalovirus exposure and HLA in healthy donors. The overall study: Unique TCRs numbering roughly 80 million, obtained from HLA-typed donors, made up an early data release. General study results and limits: TCR beta chain V- and J-gene trimming was linked, in a later analysis, to a missense variant in DCLRE1C. When a later analysis compared HLA-associated TCR beta chains with equally common others, the HLA-associated chains turned out to be more clonally expanded and to have lower generation probabilities.

Germline CDR1 is SGHTS and CDR2 is YDEGEE. This CDR3 contains 17 residues. The ends lost 4 bases at V and 7 bases at J; junction bases unmatched: 13. Donors showed nominal health when sampled, although they likely had unrecorded immune exposures. This PCR relied on a set of 60 Vbeta primers and 13 Jbeta primers. Sequencing was performed with immunoSEQ multiplex PCR; in TCRdb, only in-frame clones are kept and a portion is missing. The table lists fewer than 250,000 clones, 74% of them singletons. The rearrangement uses TRBV5-8 and TRBJ2-1, with TRBD2 matching over 11 bases. The source material was PBMCs. The TCR was taken from a woman in her thirties in good health and CMV-seropositive. This chain's CDR3 is CASSTTGTSGSRNEQFF. CDR3 sequence (DNA): TGTGCCAGCAGCACCACTGGAACTAGCGGGAGTAGAAATGAGCAGTTCTTC.